Listed here are 25 T cell receptor beta chains from one sample, sequenced in a study of OX40 agonist ivuxolimab in advanced cancers. The repertoire was sequenced with immunoSEQ multiplex PCR; TCRdb's copy has only in-frame clones and lacks some. The sample records 7,500 to 8,500 clones, about 88% being singletons. The material was CD4+ or CD8+ T cells sorted from blood, obtained in a trial of the OX40 agonist ivuxolimab. These receptors all stem from an adult with an advanced solid tumor such as melanoma, head and neck, liver or kidney cancer.

The J gene is TRBJ2-2, the V gene TRBV30; a weak D match, TRBD1 (5 bases). Germline lookup yields CDR1 GTSNPN and CDR2 SVGIG (reference sequence). Trimming stripped 4 bases from V and 6 bases from J, with 12 bases between. The CDR3 totals 13 residues. The CDR3 DNA sequence: TGTGCCTGGATCCCACCAGGGTCCGGGGAGCTGTTTTTT. It encodes CAWIPPGSGELFF.

J is TRBJ2-2 and V is TRBV19, with 10 bases identical to TRBD2. The V gene end was trimmed by 5 bases and the J gene end by 4 bases; junction bases not matched to a gene: 4. Looked up from germline, CDR1 is LNHDA and CDR2 is SQIVND (reference sequence). CDR3 length equals 15 residues. In nucleotides, the CDR3 is TGTGCCAGTAGTGTAGCGGGAGGATTCACCGGGGAGCTGTTTTTT. As protein: CASSVAGGFTGELFF.

The gene calls are TRBV23-1 and TRBJ1-6; no definite D call. TRBV23-1 has ORF status, its function being uncertain. This CDR3 comprises 11 residues. The V end was cut by 7 bases, the J end by 10 bases, with 8 bases between. CDR3 protein: CASKWRSPLHF. Written as DNA, the CDR3 is TGCGCCAGCAAGTGGAGGTCACCCCTCCACTTT.

The chain links TRBV27 to TRBJ2-7; 11 bases align to TRBD1. V lost 6 bases and J lost 4; bases outside the gene matches: 11. The length of the CDR3 is 16 residues. Germline V CDR1 and CDR2: MNHEY, SMNVEV (reference sequence). The CDR3 nucleotides are TGTGCCAGCAGCTCCTTGGGGACAGGGGGACCTTACGAGCAGTACTTC. Protein product: CASSSLGTGGPYEQYF.

The chain combines TRBV10-3 with TRBJ1-2; TRBD1 matches 7 bases. This CDR3 is 13 amino acids long. V shed 6 bases, J shed 4 bases, and the junction held 5 bases outside the gene matches. In germline, CDR1 is ENHRY, CDR2 SYGVKD. The CDR3 nucleotides read TGTGCCATCAGCCCTCGGACAGGCTATGGCTACACCTTC. Translation: CAISPRTGYGYTF.

The chain joins TRBV9 to TRBJ2-7; D is uncertain. CDR1 SGDLS and CDR2 YYNGEE come from the germline V gene. This CDR3 contains 14 residues. The V gene lost 0 bases and the J gene lost 2 bases, with 9 bases spanning the gap. The CDR3 reads CASSVEGRTYEQYF. The CDR3 nucleotides are TGTGCCAGCAGCGTAGAGGGCAGAACCTACGAGCAGTACTTC.

The chain carries TRBV4-1 and TRBJ1-1; D possibly corresponds to TRBD1 (6 bases). Trimming took 4 bases from V and 0 from J, leaving 9 bases between them. Germline V gene data show CDR1 as MGHRA and CDR2 as YSYEKL. This CDR3 has 14 residues. The CDR3 sequence: CASSRTEMNTEAFF. The CDR3 region has the DNA TGCGCCAGCAGCCGGACAGAGATGAACACTGAAGCTTTCTTT.

The table lists this clone with a few counts. The CDR3 reads CASTQAGGPFNEQFF. In DNA, the CDR3 is TGTGCCAGCACCCAAGCGGGAGGGCCATTCAATGAGCAGTTCTTC. The V and J genes are TRBV6-5 and TRBJ2-1; 10 bases line up with TRBD2. The germline V gene encodes CDR1 MNHEY and CDR2 SVGAGI. V lost 7 bases to trimming and J lost 6 bases; unmatched junction nucleotides: 9. There are 15 residues in the CDR3.

The genes are TRBV9 and TRBJ2-1, with 8 positions matching TRBD2. The CDR3 consists of 18 residues. J lost 0 bases, V lost 0 bases, and 8 bases had no gene match. CDR1 and CDR2 (germline): SGDLS, YYNGEE. CDR3 DNA sequence: TGTGCCAGCAGCGTAGCTGGTAGCGGGACCCTCTCCTACAATGAGCAGTTCTTC. Its translation is CASSVAGSGTLSYNEQFF. Filled out from reference TRBV9 and TRBJ2-1, the complete variable domain reads DSGVTQTPKHLITATGQRVTLRCSPRSGDLSVYWYQQSLDQGLQFLIQYYNGEERAKGNILERFSAQQFPDLHSELNLSSLELGDSALYFCASSVAGSGTLSYNEQFFGPGTRLTVL.

The chain recombines TRBV7-9 with TRBJ1-2; D gene unclear. V shed 1 base and J shed 4 bases, with 10 bases lying between them. The CDR3 totals 14 residues. Germline values: CDR1 SEHNR, CDR2 FQNEAQ (reference sequence). The CDR3: CASSLVGSLYGYTF. Here the CDR3 DNA reads TGTGCCAGCAGCTTAGTCGGCAGCCTCTATGGCTACACCTTC.

In DNA form, the CDR3 reads TGTGCCATCAGTGAGTCGGGAGGGGTAGTAAACACCATATATTTT. Its protein is CAISESGGVVNTIYF. The rearrangement links TRBV10-3 to TRBJ1-3; perhaps TRBD1 as D (5 bases). The length of the CDR3 is 15 residues. Trimming removed 0 bases at V and 6 bases at J, with 12 bases between. From germline, CDR1 is ENHRY and CDR2 SYGVKD.

CDR3 residues: CASSSVKGAEKLFF. The CDR3 nucleotides are TGTGCCAGCAGTTCAGTAAAGGGCGCTGAAAAACTGTTTTTT. This rearrangement joins TRBV27 to TRBJ1-4, with unresolved D. CDR3 length equals 14 residues. Germline assignment: CDR1 MNHEY and CDR2 SMNVEV (reference sequence). V was trimmed by 4 bases and J by 7 bases, leaving 13 bases between them.

This rearrangement joins TRBV27 to TRBJ2-7; 14 nucleotides match TRBD2. The CDR3 is made up of 15 amino acids. After removal of 4 bases from V and 7 bases from J, the junction contained 6 bases not matched to a gene. The germline CDR1 and CDR2 sequences are MNHEY and SMNVEV (reference sequence). The CDR3: CASSSGTSGRKEQYF. The CDR3 bases are TGTGCCAGCAGTTCGGGGACTAGCGGGAGAAAGGAGCAGTACTTC.

V gene TRBV6-4 combines with J gene TRBJ2-3, with 8 bases lining up with TRBD2. This CDR3 spans 16 amino acids. J was trimmed by 4 bases and V by 0 bases; bases with no gene match: 6. Germline V CDR1 and CDR2: MRHNA, SNTAGT. CDR3 sequence (DNA): TGTGCCAGCAGTGACTCCAGCGGGAGCGGCGCAGATACGCAGTATTTT. Protein sequence: CASSDSSGSGADTQYF.

V is TRBV5-6 and J is TRBJ1-4; D gene ambiguous. This CDR3 contains 14 residues. The V and J ends lost 0 bases and 5 bases respectively, with 8 bases between them. The germline V gene has CDR1 SGHDT and CDR2 YYEEEE. CDR3 sequence (DNA): TGTGCCAGCAGCTTGGCCCCCCTGAATGAAAAACTGTTTTTT. It codes for CASSLAPLNEKLFF.

The chain combines TRBV7-9 with TRBJ2-7; 8 bases map to TRBD1. The CDR3 has 15 residues. Losses at the gene ends were 4 bases for V and 5 bases for J; bases not matched to a gene: 10. The germline CDR1 and CDR2 sequences are SEHNR and FQNEAQ (reference sequence). CDR3 coding DNA: TGTGCCAGCAGCTCGACCGGGACAGGTACGGACGAGCAGTACTTC. It encodes CASSSTGTGTDEQYF.

This chain uses TRBV13 with TRBJ2-7, with D maybe TRBD2 (5 bases). Germline CDR1 PRHDT, CDR2 FYEKMQ (reference sequence). The CDR3 loop spans 14 amino acids. V dropped 5 bases and J dropped 1 base, with 12 bases sitting between them. CDR3 DNA: TGTGCCAGCAGCCGCGGACTGGGGTCCTACGAGCAGTACTTC. This gives the protein CASSRGLGSYEQYF.

This clone is a singleton in its sample. The chain is built from TRBV27 and TRBJ1-2; no reliable D call. The length of the CDR3 is 13 residues. Germline V gene sequence: CDR1 MNHEY, CDR2 SMNVEV (reference sequence). Trimming took 8 bases from V and 0 from J, leaving 10 bases between them. The CDR3 coding sequence is TGTGCCAGCGGGGAGTATCCTAACTATGGCTACACCTTC. Its translation is CASGEYPNYGYTF.

The chain recombines TRBV4-1 with TRBJ2-3; no definite D call. Germline V CDR1 and CDR2: MGHRA, YSYEKL. V was clipped by 0 bases and J by 2 bases, with 9 bases between them. The CDR3 loop spans 15 amino acids. The CDR3 loop is CASSQEGGDTDTQYF. CDR3 bases: TGCGCCAGCAGCCAAGAAGGCGGTGACACAGATACGCAGTATTTT.

V and J are TRBV11-2 and TRBJ2-5; 7 nucleotides align to TRBD1. CDR1 SGHAT and CDR2 FQNNGV come from the germline V gene. The J segment lost 0 bases and the V segment lost 3 bases, leaving 10 bases of the junction unmatched. This CDR3 region has 17 residues. The CDR3 DNA sequence: TGTGCCAGCAGCTTTGAGGGGGCTCCCGATTACCAAGAGACCCAGTACTTC. Its translation is CASSFEGAPDYQETQYF. The entire variable domain, with the rest obtained from reference TRBV11-2 and TRBJ2-5, is as follows: EAGVAQSPRYKIIEKRQSVAFWCNPISGHATLYWYQQILGQGPKLLIQFQNNGVVDDSQLPKDRFSAERLKGVDSTLKIQPAKLEDSAVYLCASSFEGAPDYQETQYFGPGTRLLVL.

V is TRBV7-9 and J is TRBJ2-3; D is unresolved. Germline CDR1 and CDR2: SEHNR and FQNEAQ (reference sequence). CDR3 length equals 14 residues. Trimming removed 1 base at V and 3 bases at J, with 8 bases between. The CDR3 loop reads CASSLGVSTDTQYF. CDR3 DNA: TGTGCCAGCAGCTTAGGGGTGTCGACAGATACGCAGTATTTT. The complete variable domain, with remaining parts taken from reference TRBV7-9 and TRBJ2-3, reads DTGVSQNPRHKITKRGQNVTFRCDPISEHNRLYWYRQTLGQGPEFLTYFQNEAQLEKSRLLSDRFSAERPKGSFSTLEIQRTEQGDSAMYLCASSLGVSTDTQYFGPGTRLTVL.

This clone appeared once. The chain employs TRBV27 and TRBJ2-1; 12 nucleotides agree with TRBD2. Germline trimming cut 6 bases from V and 5 bases from J; bases unmatched to any gene: 26. The CDR3 spans 22 residues. The V gene's germline CDR1 is MNHEY and CDR2 SMNVEV (reference sequence). CDR3 in amino acids: CASSPLPVAGLAGSLVDNEQFF. The DNA of the CDR3 is TGTGCCAGCAGCCCTCTACCGGTAGCTGGACTAGCGGGATCGCTCGTCGACAATGAGCAGTTCTTC.

This chain connects TRBV27 to TRBJ2-7; D may be TRBD2 (5 bases). Trimming left V 6 bases short and J 0 bases short, with 9 bases between. The CDR3 runs 13 residues. CDR1 is MNHEY and CDR2 is SMNVEV in the germline V gene (reference sequence). Written as DNA, the CDR3 is TGTGCCAGCAGGATAGCGAGCTCCTACGAGCAGTACTTC. It codes for CASRIASSYEQYF.

This CDR3 reads CASSSTEYEQYF. CDR3 bases: TGTGCCAGCAGCTCCACAGAGTACGAGCAGTACTTC. This rearrangement joins TRBV7-9 to TRBJ2-7; D unclear. V was shortened by 4 bases and J by 4 bases, with 8 bases between the two germline ends. CDR1 is SEHNR and CDR2 is FQNEAQ in the germline V gene (reference sequence). This CDR3 has 12 amino acids.

The chain is built from TRBV19 and TRBJ2-1, with 8 bases that match TRBD2. V shed 3 bases and J 1 base; nucleotides not matched to a gene: 5. CDR1 and CDR2 (germline): LNHDA, SQIVND (reference sequence). CDR3 length: 16 amino acids. The CDR3 reads CASSIHGRGSYNEQFF. For the CDR3, the DNA is TGTGCCAGTAGTATCCACGGGAGGGGGTCCTACAATGAGCAGTTCTTC.